This T cell receptor (beta chain) was found in a study of early T cells in non-severe SARS-CoV-2 infection (dated by TCRdb to the early 2020s). Regarding the study in general: Bulk RNA from unsorted whole blood was used for TCR sequencing, so alpha and beta chains could not be paired. General findings and caveats noted by the study authors: Matching against VDJdb was skewed toward anti-spike CD8 responses, likely underestimated virus-specific expansions, and missed private and CD4 specificities.

Taken from cysteine to phenylalanine, the CDR3 has 12 residues. The sequence is cut down to CDR3 DNA, 36 bases in frame from base 1. CDR1 and CDR2, per the germline V gene (reference sequence), are LGHDT and YNNKEL. The V end loses 5 bases and the J end loses 6 bases, and a stretch of 10 bases separates them. The library was produced with 5' RACE. Sequencing was carried out with a NextSeq 500. To correct for sequencing error and PCR bias, the TCR library protocol tagged individual cDNA molecules with unique molecular identifiers. Both TCR alpha and beta chains were sequenced, and tight co-correlation was observed between alpha and beta sequence abundances in each sample. The published analysis was carried out like this. V gene, J gene and CDR3 annotation of TCR sequences was performed with Decombinator V4. Expanded TCRs were defined as changing significantly between any two time points under a Poisson model with p below 0.0001. Abundances of TCRs were expressed as counts per million after normalisation to the total number of TCRs sequenced in each sample. MAIT TCRs were defined by TRAV1-2 paired with TRAJ12, TRAJ20 or TRAJ33, and iNKT TCRs by TRAV10 paired with TRAJ18. A search of VDJdb, accessed on 1 November 2021, was run for TCRs annotated to CMV, EBV and SARS-CoV-2, with TCRs annotated for multiple antigens excluded. The public reads were reanalyzed by TCRdb: fastp trimming at Q25, MiXCR alignment, in-frame beta chains only. Each CDR3 protein appears once, grouped with its most common genes and DNA. The V and J calls were not made by the authors but by TCRdb's processing. The sample contains around 76,000 distinct CDR3 sequences, 12% of them found a single time. The ten largest clones add up to about 3.9% of the sample.

This clonotype was detected only a few times. What antigen it recognizes has not been identified. No quality values exist for individual bases; no much larger clone is one base distant. This was a case-control study nested in a cohort of healthcare workers in London, UK, who had nasopharyngeal swab PCR tests and blood samples taken every week. Between 23 and 31 March 2020, the week of the UK lockdown, healthcare workers were enrolled and then followed up weekly for as long as 16 weeks. This clonotype was obtained from an adult who was a healthcare worker with PCR-confirmed SARS-CoV-2 infection or an uninfected control (not recorded which). This sequence uses TRBV3-1 and TRBJ1-2; the D gene is possibly TRBD1, with 5 bases matching. The material sequenced was whole blood. The DNA reads TGTGCCAGCAGCTACTGGGGGGATGGCTACACCTTC. It is translated as CASSYWGDGYTF.